Below are 23 T cell receptor beta chains sequenced from a single sample in a study of blood T cell repertoires in COVID-19. Here immunoSEQ multiplex PCR was the method, and the copy in TCRdb shows in-frame clones only, minus some. The top ten clones hold about 4.6% of a sample with around 150,000 clones, around 93% of them seen once. Source material: peripheral blood. These TCRs come from a man under 40 with COVID-19, enrolled during active disease.

This clone was detected once. This rearrangement joins TRBV5-1 to TRBJ2-1; D is unresolved. Trimming left V 0 bases short and J 8 bases short, with 9 bases between. CDR1 and CDR2 (germline): SGHRS, YFSETQ. This CDR3 has 13 amino acids. CDR3 in amino acids: CASSLAAADEQFF. CDR3 nucleotide sequence: TGCGCCAGCAGCTTGGCGGCGGCGGATGAGCAGTTCTTC.

V gene TRBV30 combines with J gene TRBJ1-6, with D possibly TRBD1 on 5 matching bases. The CDR3 is 14 residues long. Germline loops: CDR1 GTSNPN, CDR2 SVGIG (reference sequence). The V and J ends lost 4 bases and 3 bases respectively, with 10 bases between them. DNA for the CDR3: TGTGCCTGGACGGGGGGGTTCTATAATTCACCCCTCCACTTT. Protein product: CAWTGGFYNSPLHF.

The rearrangement links TRBV24-1 to TRBJ2-1; a possible D gene is TRBD1 (6 bases). CDR1 and CDR2 from the germline V gene are KGHDR and SFDVKD. This CDR3 contains 16 residues. V dropped 4 bases and J dropped 4 bases, with 16 bases sitting between them. DNA for the CDR3: TGTGCCACCAGTGAGTACACCACCCAGGGGTACAATGAGCAGTTCTTC. Translation: CATSEYTTQGYNEQFF.

The chain couples TRBV6-5 to TRBJ2-7; possible D gene TRBD1, 6 bases. This CDR3 spans 15 amino acids. The V gene's germline CDR1 is MNHEY and CDR2 SVGAGI. The ends were cut back, 3 bases at V and 4 bases at J, with 16 bases in the middle. The CDR3 DNA is TGTGCCAGCAGTTATGGGACATCAACTACTTACGAGCAGTACTTC. Protein product: CASSYGTSTTYEQYF.

The chain is built from TRBV5-4 and TRBJ1-5, with D possibly being TRBD1 (5 bases). The CDR3 length is 16 residues. Trimming left V 5 bases short and J 2 bases short, with 17 bases between. Looked up from germline, CDR1 is SGHNT and CDR2 is YYREEE (reference sequence). The CDR3 protein is CASSLGGGVGNQPQHF. The DNA of the CDR3 is TGTGCCAGCAGTCTTGGGGGAGGGGTGGGCAATCAGCCCCAGCATTTT.

The chain is built from TRBV7-2 and TRBJ1-1, with a weak D call TRBD1 (6 bases). There are 14 residues in the CDR3. Germline loops: CDR1 SGHTA, CDR2 FQGNSA. Trimming cost V 1 base and J 5 bases, with 11 bases left between them. The CDR3 bases are TGTGCCAGCAGCTTAGAAAGGGGGTGGACTGAAGCTTTCTTT. Translation: CASSLERGWTEAFF.

The V and J genes are TRBV19 and TRBJ1-5; a possible D gene is TRBD1 (5 bases). Germline-derived CDR1 and CDR2 are LNHDA and SQIVND (reference sequence). Trimming stripped 3 bases from V and 3 bases from J, with 18 bases between. There are 17 residues in the CDR3. The CDR3 loop is CASSINLGQEHNQPQHF. The CDR3 DNA is TGTGCCAGTAGTATTAATTTGGGGCAGGAACACAATCAGCCCCAGCATTTT.

The chain combines TRBV4-3 with TRBJ1-2; possible D gene TRBD1, 5 bases. Trimming took 0 bases from V and 4 from J, leaving 18 bases between them. Per germline, CDR1 LGHNA and CDR2 YSLEER. There are 17 residues in the CDR3. For the CDR3, the DNA is TGCGCCAGCAGCCAAGATCTACTGGCAGGGAGGGTCTATGGCTACACCTTC. Translation gives CASSQDLLAGRVYGYTF.

CDR3 residues: CAWSSNYGYTF. DNA of the CDR3: TGTGCCTGGTCCTCTAACTATGGCTACACCTTC. The chain links TRBV30 to TRBJ1-2; D call uncertain. In germline, CDR1 is GTSNPN, CDR2 SVGIG (reference sequence). CDR3 length: 11 amino acids. Between the trimmed V and J ends, which lost 5 bases and 0 bases, there was a span of 4 bases.

This chain uses TRBV18 with TRBJ2-5; D call uncertain. Germline CDR1 KGHSH, CDR2 LQKENI. V shed 0 bases and J shed 5 bases, with 10 bases lying between them. This CDR3 comprises 14 residues. The CDR3 protein is CASSPPSARETQYF. The CDR3, as DNA: TGTGCCAGCTCACCACCGAGCGCCCGGGAGACCCAGTACTTC. Based on the CDR3 plus reference TRBV18 and TRBJ2-5, the full variable domain is NAGVMQNPRHLVRRRGQEARLRCSPMKGHSHVYWYRQLPEEGLKFMVYLQKENIIDESGMPKERFSAEFPKEGPSILRIQQVVRGDSAAYFCASSPPSARETQYFGPGTRLLVL.

The rearrangement uses TRBV25-1 and TRBJ2-1; a weak D match, TRBD1 (5 bases). Trimming removed 2 bases from V and 4 bases from J, with 12 bases in between. CDR3 length: 15 residues. Germline CDR1 is MGHDK and CDR2 is SYGVNS. Here the CDR3 reads CASSEQGVLYNEQFF. The CDR3 nucleotides are TGTGCCAGCAGTGAACAAGGGGTTTTATACAATGAGCAGTTCTTC.

This sequence joins TRBV5-5 and TRBJ2-2; TRBD1 is a possible D gene (7 bases). Germline-derived CDR1 and CDR2 are SGHKS and YYEKEE (reference sequence). There are 17 residues in the CDR3. Trimming pared 2 bases from V and 0 bases from J, leaving 14 bases between. CDR3 sequence reads: CASSFTRDSANTGELFF. CDR3 in DNA: TGTGCCAGCAGCTTCACGCGGGACAGCGCGAACACCGGGGAGCTGTTTTTT.

The chain has TRBV2 and TRBJ1-1; 9 bases line up with TRBD1. The length of the CDR3 is 14 residues. Germline V gene data show CDR1 as SNHLY and CDR2 as FYNNEI. V lost 8 bases and J lost 4; bases outside the gene matches: 8. The CDR3 nucleotides read TGTGCCAGCCGTCGGGGACAGGGTGCCACTGAAGCTTTCTTT. Translation: CASRRGQGATEAFF. Complete variable domain (other parts from reference TRBV2 and TRBJ1-1): EPEVTQTPSHQVTQMGQEVILRCVPISNHLYFYWYRQILGQKVEFLVSFYNNEISEKSEIFDDQFSVERPDGSNFTLKIRSTKLEDSAMYFCASRRGQGATEAFFGQGTRLTVV.

This chain joins TRBV4-2 and TRBJ2-5; 8 bases align to TRBD2. Germline CDR1 LGHNA, CDR2 YNFKEQ. The length of the CDR3 is 15 residues. Trimming removed 1 base from V and 5 bases from J; junction bases left unmatched: 6. The CDR3 protein is CASSQAGTRAETQYF. CDR3 DNA sequence: TGTGCCAGCAGCCAAGCAGGGACTAGAGCGGAGACCCAGTACTTC.

The chain uses TRBV4-3 and TRBJ1-1, with D possibly being TRBD1 (6 bases). Germline V gene data show CDR1 as LGHNA and CDR2 as YSLEER. The CDR3 is made up of 15 amino acids. Trimming left V 1 base short and J 3 bases short, with 12 bases between. Here the CDR3 DNA reads TGCGCCAGCAGCCAAGTTATTTCAGGGGACACTGAAGCTTTCTTT. Translating gives CASSQVISGDTEAFF.

V is TRBV9 and J is TRBJ2-3; tentatively, D is TRBD2 (7 bases). The germline V gene encodes CDR1 SGDLS and CDR2 YYNGEE. The CDR3 runs 18 residues. With 3 bases removed from V and 1 base from J, the gap between germline ends came to 21 bases. The CDR3 coding sequence is TGTGCCAGCAGCGCTACGGGGGAGGGGGAAGTTCGCACAGATACGCAGTATTTT. It encodes CASSATGEGEVRTDTQYF.

The chain combines TRBV7-9 with TRBJ2-1; 8 bases line up with TRBD2. Germline V gene lookup returns CDR1 SEHNR and CDR2 FQNEAQ (reference sequence). The J segment lost 2 bases and the V segment lost 7 bases, leaving 4 bases of the junction unmatched. There are 14 residues in the CDR3. This CDR3 is CASNSGSPYNEQFF. As DNA, the CDR3 is TGTGCCAGCAACAGCGGGAGCCCCTACAATGAGCAGTTCTTC.

V gene TRBV4-3 combines with J gene TRBJ2-7, with 9 bases identical to TRBD1. CDR1 is LGHNA and CDR2 is YSLEER in the germline V gene. V dropped 1 base and J dropped 6; count of bases not matched to a gene: 7. The CDR3 spans 15 residues. DNA of the CDR3: TGCGCCAGCAGCCAAGTTCCCGGGACAGGGTTCGAGCAGTACTTC. It specifies CASSQVPGTGFEQYF.

The table lists this clone with many counts. This chain links TRBV30 with TRBJ1-6, with D possibly TRBD1 on 5 matching bases. CDR1 is GTSNPN and CDR2 is SVGIG in the germline V gene (reference sequence). Trimming shortened V by 8 bases and J by 7 bases, and 18 bases separated the two germline ends. The CDR3 covers 14 residues. CDR3 bases: TGTGCCGAAGGGGTCGGAACGATAAATTCACCCCTCCACTTT. Its protein product is CAEGVGTINSPLHF.

The chain uses TRBV5-8 and TRBJ2-3; no reliable D call. CDR3 size: 17 residues. Germline CDR1 is SGHTS and CDR2 is YDEGEE. The germline V and J ends were trimmed by 4 bases and 0 bases, with 18 bases remaining between them. CDR3 in amino acids: CASSPMVASYSTDTQYF. CDR3 coding DNA: TGTGCCAGCAGCCCCATGGTGGCTAGTTATAGCACAGATACGCAGTATTTT.

The genes are TRBV30 and TRBJ1-5; 11 positions match TRBD1. CDR1 and CDR2 from the germline V gene are GTSNPN and SVGIG (reference sequence). The trim removed 1 base at V and 4 bases at J, leaving 3 bases unmatched. This CDR3 has 15 amino acids. The CDR3 loop reads CAWSGGTGGNQPQHF. The CDR3 DNA reads as TGTGCCTGGAGTGGAGGGACAGGGGGGAATCAGCCCCAGCATTTT.

The CDR3 DNA reads TGTGCCAGTAGCTCCGGGACTAGCACAGGTGAGCAGTTCTTC. Amino acids: CASSSGTSTGEQFF. The V and J genes are TRBV19 and TRBJ2-1; 9 bases align to TRBD2. The junction had 9 bases not matched to a gene; V was cut back by 6 bases and J by 9 bases. The CDR3 runs to 14 residues. Germline assignment: CDR1 LNHDA and CDR2 SQIVND (reference sequence).

This chain uses TRBV7-8 with TRBJ1-2, with TRBD1 matching over 7 bases. After removal of 0 bases from V and 6 bases from J, the junction contained 7 bases not matched to a gene. There are 15 residues in the CDR3. Per germline, CDR1 SGHVS and CDR2 FQNEAQ. In nucleotides, the CDR3 is TGTGCCAGCAGCTTAGCGCTGGACAGGTGGGATGGCTACACCTTC. Translating it yields CASSLALDRWDGYTF.